This entry concerns a single TCR beta chain. Its antigen is unknown. Other DNA sequences of this sample code for an identical CDR3. This sample was taken from a study of blood T cell dynamics during melanoma immunotherapy. Study-wide results and caveats: PBMC repertoires of eventual disease-control patients split at W3 into clonality or diversity gains.

Time point indicated: week 3, after first cycle of checkpoint inhibitor. Blood was drawn before treatment and at week 3 after checkpoint blockade. Response was assessed by RECIST 1.1 at 12 weeks, except two rapid progressors. Using immunoSEQ multiplex PCR, the repertoire was profiled, and TCRdb retains in-frame clones only, with some absent. The sample records almost 8,500 clones, more than 75% being singletons. V gave up 6 bases and J gave up 4 bases; unmatched junction bases: 7. CDR3 length: 14 residues. Germline CDR1 and CDR2: MNHEY and SVGAGI. The rearrangement joins TRBV6-5 to TRBJ2-7, with 9 bases fitting TRBD1. The clonotype comes from a human donor with melanoma. The sequences come from blood, collected from a patient treated with checkpoint blockade. Here the CDR3 reads CASSPGQGKYEQYF. CDR3 nucleotides: TGTGCCAGCAGCCCGGGACAGGGTAAATACGAGCAGTACTTC.